Sequencing of this T cell receptor beta chain was carried out in a study of post-analysis software for immune sequencing data. CDR3 length: 15 residues. Deletions cut 2 bases from V and 3 bases from J, with 12 bases between. Per the germline V gene, CDR1 is SGDLS and CDR2 is YYNGEE. Whole-study results and caveats: TRBV5-6, TRBV5-1 and TRBV20-1 belonged to a set of about 5 TRBV segments that were more frequent in patients than controls.

Regarding this clonotype: What it recognizes is unknown.

Unique molecular identifiers were carried by the TCR beta cDNA libraries. TCRdb reprocessed the PCR reads with MiXCR, giving one entry per CDR3 protein. The sample shows more than 450,000 distinct CDR3 sequences, 30% to 40% of them seen only once. Specimen: blood. This receptor was identified in a girl younger than 18 with multiple sclerosis. The rearrangement uses TRBV9 and TRBJ2-1; TRBD1 might be the D (6 bases). CDR3 protein: CASSVPGTSYNEQFF. DNA of the CDR3: TGTGCCAGCAGCGTCCCCGGGACAAGCTACAATGAGCAGTTCTTC.